The rows below give T cell receptor beta chains drawn from one sample of a study of CD8+ T cells in alopecia areata. The assay was immunoSEQ multiplex PCR, and TCRdb's table has in-frame clones only and misses some. The data hold 200,000 or so clones, with 30% to 40% observed a single time. This specimen consisted of CD4+ T cells sorted from blood, obtained at approximately week 30, from a patient treated with tofacitinib. The receptors derive from a human donor with alopecia areata. The conserved cysteine and the conserved F or W are not part of the CDR3 here.

J gene	V gene	CDR3 protein
TRBJ1-1	TRBV29-1	SVGPGGTEAF
TRBJ2-5	TRBV11-2	ASSFSGQGAGETQY
TRBJ1-4	TRBV30	AWSSEFLNEKLF
TRBJ2-3	TRBV6-5	ASRGLAAPGGQY
TRBJ2-1	TRBV11-2	ASRPTPGQGFEQF
TRBJ1-1	TRBV30	AWSYQGWTEAF
TRBJ1-3	TRBV29-1	SVNRRGNTIY
TRBJ2-5	TRBV11-2	ASRRNRLADQETQY
TRBJ1-5	TRBV5-1	ASSLGQSGNQPQH
TRBJ2-7	TRBV30	AWSAPWPRGPYEQY
TRBJ2-3	TRBV30	AWRPWGSSVQY
TRBJ1-5	TRBV18	ASSPRGGGGVNQPQH
TRBJ2-7	TRBV6-5	ASSQGHATQQY
TRBJ1-3	TRBV30	AWSVQYSGNTIY
TRBJ2-7	TRBV10-3	AIRQGLGSYEQY
TRBJ2-5	TRBV29-1	SVQILVSETQY
TRBJ2-1	TRBV4-2	ASTRTGRSYNEQF
TRBJ1-1	TRBV29-1	SVERREGTEAF
TRBJ1-4	TRBV9	ASSVEGEKLF
TRBJ2-3	TRBV9	ASSTGTSGRTDTQY
TRBJ2-2	TRBV14	ASSRRYKTLTNTGELF
TRBJ1-1	TRBV9	ASSVGQAVMLNTEAF
TRBJ1-3	TRBV29-1	SAGDRGPGNTIY
TRBJ1-2	TRBV7-9	ASSLEVYGYT
TRBJ1-1	TRBV7-9	ASSFDRGWEAF
TRBJ2-6	TRBV5-1	ASSLAGGANVLT
TRBJ1-2	TRBV7-9	ASSPPTPQPYGYT
TRBJ2-7	TRBV6-1	ASRVMVGDEQY
TRBJ1-1	TRBV25-1	ASMRGRNTEAF
TRBJ2-3	TRBV5-4	ASSLGGRGSWPPGTQY
TRBJ1-5	TRBV21-1	ASSKGLKGGNQPQH
TRBJ1-3	TRBV6-5	ASSYQPSGNTIY
TRBJ1-2	TRBV19	ASKTYGEENYGYT
TRBJ2-3	TRBV9	ASSGRDRGTDTQY
TRBJ1-5	TRBV11-2	ASSLADSNQPQH
TRBJ1-2	TRBV4-1	ASSQPQGART
TRBJ1-5	TRBV23-1	ASSHVGGYSNQPQH
TRBJ1-2	TRBV23-1	ASSRPRFRDRGRLSSDYGYT
TRBJ2-7	TRBV4-1	ASSHPGQRYEQY